The following is a TCR beta chain sequence with its context. It lacks a known antigen. There are no base qualities to consult, and no much larger clone falls within one base. Deletion took 0 bases off V and 0 bases off J, with a span of 9 bases between the germline ends. Spanning cysteine to phenylalanine, the CDR3 consists of 15 amino acids. CDR3 DNA is the only sequence kept; it has 45 bases, read in frame from the first base. CDR1 and CDR2, looked up from the germline V gene, are SGHRS and YFSETQ. Library preparation was by the immunoSEQ multiplex PCR assay. The immuneACCESS repertoire file appears here via TCRdb, limited to in-frame rearrangements. These files lack a portion of the clones; in checked studies, under half of the deficit traces to unresolved V genes, and the cause of the others is not known. For this sample the table gives more than 90,000 clones, of which approximately 90% were detected only once. In total, the top ten clones hold around 3.3% of the sample.

This entry comes from a study of CD4+ T cells in melanoma (dated by TCRdb to between 2021 and 2024). Looking at the study overall: The study examined neoantigen-specific CD4+ T cells in human melanoma. General study outcomes and caveats: Neoantigen-specific CD4+ T cells in melanoma were reported to show diverse differentiation states. The report described a correlation between neoantigen-specific CD4+ T cells and the function of CD8+ T cells, macrophages and B cells.

The donors were people with melanoma. The receptor chain draws on TRBV5-1 and TRBJ1-1, with the D gene not confidently named. This receptor was identified in a human donor with melanoma. Material for sequencing was peripheral blood. The sequence in DNA is TGCGCCAGCAGCTTGGACTGGGAGCTGAACACTGAAGCTTTCTTT. Its protein is CASSLDWELNTEAFF.